The source of this T cell receptor (beta chain) is a study of cytomegalovirus exposure and HLA in healthy donors. This clone occurred a few times. The CDR3 is 15 residues long. Losses at the gene ends were 6 bases for V and 2 bases for J; bases not matched to a gene: 5. CDR1 and CDR2 from the germline V gene are LNHDA and SQIVND (reference sequence). Donors had nominal health at sampling but likely had unrecorded immune exposures. It was with 60 Vbeta and 13 Jbeta primers that the PCR ran. Sequenced by immunoSEQ multiplex PCR; TCRdb stores in-frame clones only, minus some. Of tens of thousands of clones in the sample, under 80% were seen once.

The gene calls are TRBV19 and TRBJ2-3; 10 positions match TRBD1. Sequenced: PBMCs. The receptor's source is a male donor in good health and CMV-seropositive. The chain's CDR3 is CASRTDRGLTDTQYF. The DNA of the CDR3 is TGTGCCAGTAGAACCGACAGGGGGCTCACAGATACGCAGTATTTT.